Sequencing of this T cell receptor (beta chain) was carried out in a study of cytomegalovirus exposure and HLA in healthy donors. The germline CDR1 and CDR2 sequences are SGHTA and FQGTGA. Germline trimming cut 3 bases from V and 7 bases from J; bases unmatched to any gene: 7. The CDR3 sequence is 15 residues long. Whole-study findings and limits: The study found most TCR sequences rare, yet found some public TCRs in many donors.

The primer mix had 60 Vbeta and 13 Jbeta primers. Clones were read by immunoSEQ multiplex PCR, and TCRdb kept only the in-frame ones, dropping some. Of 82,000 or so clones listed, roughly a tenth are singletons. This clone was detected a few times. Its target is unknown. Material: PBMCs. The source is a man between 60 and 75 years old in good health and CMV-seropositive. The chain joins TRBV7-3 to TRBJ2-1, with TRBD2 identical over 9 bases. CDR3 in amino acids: CASSFVNSGRNEQFF. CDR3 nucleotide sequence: TGTGCCAGCAGCTTTGTGAATAGCGGGAGAAATGAGCAGTTCTTC.